Following are 21 T cell receptor beta chains from one sample sequenced in a study of T cell responses to AZD1222 COVID-19 vaccine. TCRdb keeps only in-frame clones here, not all; method: immunoSEQ multiplex PCR. This table holds some 150,000 clones, 90% to 95% found once. The sample in question was peripheral blood, obtained on day 0 of AZD1222 vaccination. The receptors stem from an adult in good health.

The chain has TRBV18 and TRBJ2-1; TRBD1 or TRBD2 may be the D gene (6 bases each). This CDR3 is built from 16 residues. CDR1 and CDR2 (germline): KGHSH, LQKENI. V was trimmed by 3 bases and J by 5 bases, leaving 17 bases between them. For the CDR3, the DNA is TGTGCCAGCTCACCTGGAAGTCTGGGGGGCAACAATGAGCAGTTCTTC. Residues: CASSPGSLGGNNEQFF. Full variable domain (missing parts from reference TRBV18 and TRBJ2-1): NAGVMQNPRHLVRRRGQEARLRCSPMKGHSHVYWYRQLPEEGLKFMVYLQKENIIDESGMPKERFSAEFPKEGPSILRIQQVVRGDSAAYFCASSPGSLGGNNEQFFGPGTRLTVL.

V and J are TRBV5-1 and TRBJ1-2; no clear D. Germline values: CDR1 SGHRS, CDR2 YFSETQ. This CDR3 spans 15 amino acids. The V and J ends lost 3 bases and 3 bases respectively, with 15 bases between them. CDR3: CASSSGSPRDYGYTF. Written as DNA, the CDR3 is TGCGCCAGCAGCTCCGGGTCCCCTCGAGACTATGGCTACACCTTC. The entire variable domain, with the rest obtained from reference TRBV5-1 and TRBJ1-2, is as follows: KAGVTQTPRYLIKTRGQQVTLSCSPISGHRSVSWYQQTPGQGLQFLFEYFSETQRNKGNFPGRFSGRQFSNSRSEMNVSTLELGDSALYLCASSSGSPRDYGYTFGSGTRLTVV.

This CDR3 reads CATSRDPPGASGANVLTF. The CDR3 DNA sequence: TGTGCCACCAGCAGAGATCCCCCAGGGGCCTCTGGGGCCAACGTCCTGACTTTC. V and J are TRBV15 and TRBJ2-6, with D possibly TRBD1 on 6 matching bases. V shed 0 bases and J shed 0 bases, with 12 bases lying between them. The CDR3 is 18 amino acids. Germline V gene sequence: CDR1 LNHNV, CDR2 YYDKDF (reference sequence). Full variable domain (outside the CDR3, taken from reference TRBV15 and TRBJ2-6): DAMVIQNPRYQVTQFGKPVTLSCSQTLNHNVMYWYQQKSSQAPKLLFHYYDKDFNNEADTPDNFQSRRPNTSFCFLDIRSPGLGDTAMYLCATSRDPPGASGANVLTFGAGSRLTVL.

The rearrangement joins TRBV10-1 to TRBJ2-7; 8 nucleotides match TRBD1. Germline-derived CDR1 and CDR2 are WNHNN and SYGVQD (reference sequence). After removal of 7 bases from V and 1 base from J, the junction contained 9 bases not matched to a gene. The CDR3 has 15 amino acids. CDR3 in DNA: TGCGCCAGCACTCTTGGACAGGGCCTTTCCTACGAGCAGTACTTC. Its translation is CASTLGQGLSYEQYF.

The rearrangement uses TRBV12-5 and TRBJ2-3; D gene uncertain. CDR3 length: 13 residues. Germline CDR1 is LGHNT and CDR2 is FRNRAP. V gave up 4 bases and J gave up 1 base, with 6 bases separating them. CDR3 sequence reads: CASGSAGTDTQYF. The CDR3 DNA sequence: TGTGCTAGTGGTTCTGCCGGCACAGATACGCAGTATTTT.

The chain employs TRBV6-5 and TRBJ2-7; D is ambiguous. Per germline, CDR1 MNHEY and CDR2 SVGAGI. V was shortened by 5 bases and J by 1 base, with 15 bases between the two germline ends. This CDR3 has 15 amino acids. CDR3 DNA: TGTGCCAGCAGTCCTACGTTGTCCGATTCCTACGAGCAGTACTTC. This translates into CASSPTLSDSYEQYF.

The chain uses TRBV9 and TRBJ1-1; D may be TRBD1 (5 bases). V lost 4 bases to trimming and J lost 5 bases, with 18 bases between them. CDR1 is SGDLS, CDR2 YYNGEE, per germline. The CDR3 loop spans 15 amino acids. The CDR3 DNA follows: TGTGCCAGCAGCCCGGAGGGAAGGGGAGGGACTGAAGCTTTCTTT. Translation: CASSPEGRGGTEAFF.

The rearrangement uses TRBV7-3 and TRBJ2-2; D gene ambiguous. Trimming took 0 bases from V and 6 from J, leaving 17 bases between them. The CDR3 is made up of 17 amino acids. CDR1 and CDR2 (germline): SGHTA, FQGTGA. Here the CDR3 reads CASSLTYIGPFAGELFF. CDR3 in DNA: TGTGCCAGCAGCTTAACGTATATAGGACCCTTCGCCGGGGAGCTGTTTTTT.

This chain links TRBV5-1 with TRBJ1-1, with TRBD1 identical over 9 bases. V shed 4 bases, J shed 0 bases, and the junction held 7 bases outside the gene matches. The length of the CDR3 is 16 residues. CDR1 and CDR2 from the germline V gene are SGHRS and YFSETQ. CDR3 in amino acids: CASSPGTGRLNTEAFF. The CDR3 region has the DNA TGCGCCAGCAGCCCCGGGACAGGGCGCTTGAACACTGAAGCTTTCTTT.

CDR3 in amino acids: CASSQDHGVSQPQHF. CDR3 DNA sequence: TGTGCCAGCAGCCAAGATCATGGGGTATCTCAGCCCCAGCATTTT. J is TRBJ1-5 and V is TRBV4-2; D is unresolved. CDR1 and CDR2 from the germline V gene are LGHNA and YNFKEQ. V was pared by 0 bases and J by 6 bases, with 12 bases between. This CDR3 has 15 amino acids.

J is TRBJ1-5 and V is TRBV30; D ambiguous. From germline, CDR1 is GTSNPN and CDR2 SVGIG (reference sequence). Trimming left V 1 base short and J 7 bases short, with 14 bases between. The CDR3 is 14 amino acids. CDR3: CAWSGSLTGQPQHF. The DNA for the CDR3 is TGTGCCTGGAGTGGTTCCCTAACCGGGCAGCCCCAGCATTTT.

The chain's CDR3 is CASSRRSGTGNQPQHF. CDR3 DNA sequence: TGTGCCAGCAGCAGACGTTCCGGGACCGGCAATCAGCCCCAGCATTTT. The V gene is TRBV7-8, the J gene TRBJ1-5, with D tentatively TRBD1 (5 bases). V was cut by 5 bases and J by 2 bases, with 16 bases left in between. The CDR3 has 16 amino acids. Looked up from germline, CDR1 is SGHVS and CDR2 is FQNEAQ.

This chain connects TRBV6-5 to TRBJ2-1, with a weak D call TRBD2 (7 bases). Germline V CDR1 and CDR2: MNHEY, SVGAGI. CDR3 length: 13 residues. V was pared by 8 bases and J by 8 bases, with 16 bases between. The DNA of the CDR3 is TGTGCCAGCTGGGGGGGCGGGAGTCATGAGCAGTTCTTC. Protein product: CASWGGGSHEQFF.

This clone was observed once. This chain joins TRBV5-1 and TRBJ2-3; 14 bases fit TRBD2. Trimming cost V 8 bases and J 1 base; bases outside gene matches: 6. The CDR3 extends over 16 amino acids. Germline-derived CDR1 and CDR2 are SGHRS and YFSETQ. The DNA for the CDR3 is TGCGCCAGTGATCCGGGACTAGCGGGGGGCACAGATACGCAGTATTTT. Its translation: CASDPGLAGGTDTQYF.

The chain couples TRBV3-1 (or the pseudogene TRBV3-2) to TRBJ1-1, with 8 bases aligning to TRBD1. This CDR3 region has 17 residues. Germline CDR1 is LGHDT and CDR2 is YNNKEL (reference sequence). After removal of 3 bases from V and 2 bases from J, the junction contained 11 bases not matched to a gene. The CDR3 nucleotides read TGTGCCAGCAGCCAGATTTCAACGACAGGGGCCAACACTGAAGCTTTCTTT. Its protein product is CASSQISTTGANTEAFF.

This chain links TRBV3-1 (or the pseudogene TRBV3-2) with TRBJ2-7; the D gene could be TRBD1 or TRBD2 (6 bases each). CDR1 LGHDT and CDR2 YNNKEL come from the germline V gene (reference sequence). This CDR3 has 14 residues. V was cut by 4 bases and J by 6 bases, with 16 bases left in between. The CDR3 DNA is TGTGCCAGCAGCCCCTTGGGCAGGGGAGGCGAGCAGTACTTC. It yields the protein CASSPLGRGGEQYF.

This chain uses TRBV28 with TRBJ2-1, with D unclear. The CDR3 is 12 amino acids. Germline CDR1 is MDHEN and CDR2 is SYDVKM. Trimming stripped 6 bases from V and 3 bases from J, with 6 bases between. DNA of the CDR3: TGTGCCAGCAGCGACGGCTACAATGAGCAGTTCTTC. Its protein product is CASSDGYNEQFF.

This chain uses TRBV27 with TRBJ1-2, with a possible D match to TRBD1 (5 bases). Per germline, CDR1 MNHEY and CDR2 SMNVEV (reference sequence). V was cut by 4 bases and J by 3 bases, with 15 bases left in between. The CDR3 is made up of 15 amino acids. This CDR3 reads CASSSSGRGYYGYTF. In DNA, the CDR3 is TGTGCCAGCAGTTCTTCAGGGAGAGGGTACTATGGCTACACCTTC.

This chain links TRBV19 with TRBJ2-1, with 7 nucleotides matching TRBD1. The junction had 6 bases not matched to a gene; V was cut back by 7 bases and J by 0 bases. This CDR3 spans 15 amino acids. Germline loops: CDR1 LNHDA, CDR2 SQIVND (reference sequence). This CDR3 is CASTADRSSYNEQFF. For the CDR3, the DNA is TGTGCCAGTACTGCGGACAGGAGCTCCTACAATGAGCAGTTCTTC.

This rearrangement joins TRBV9 to TRBJ2-1, with a possible D match to TRBD2 (6 bases). V dropped 3 bases and J dropped 9 bases, with 22 bases sitting between them. Germline loops: CDR1 SGDLS, CDR2 YYNGEE. The CDR3 consists of 16 residues. Here the CDR3 reads CASSATGTFFEGEQFF. The CDR3 DNA is TGTGCCAGCAGCGCAACCGGGACTTTCTTCGAGGGTGAGCAGTTCTTC.

This chain joins TRBV5-1 and TRBJ2-1; perhaps TRBD2 as D (5 bases). In germline, CDR1 is SGHRS, CDR2 YFSETQ. The CDR3 loop spans 15 amino acids. With 1 base removed from V and 6 bases from J, the gap between germline ends came to 14 bases. Here the CDR3 DNA reads TGCGCCAGCAGCTTGAAGTACCAGGAGGTCAATGAGCAGTTCTTC. Amino acids: CASSLKYQEVNEQFF.